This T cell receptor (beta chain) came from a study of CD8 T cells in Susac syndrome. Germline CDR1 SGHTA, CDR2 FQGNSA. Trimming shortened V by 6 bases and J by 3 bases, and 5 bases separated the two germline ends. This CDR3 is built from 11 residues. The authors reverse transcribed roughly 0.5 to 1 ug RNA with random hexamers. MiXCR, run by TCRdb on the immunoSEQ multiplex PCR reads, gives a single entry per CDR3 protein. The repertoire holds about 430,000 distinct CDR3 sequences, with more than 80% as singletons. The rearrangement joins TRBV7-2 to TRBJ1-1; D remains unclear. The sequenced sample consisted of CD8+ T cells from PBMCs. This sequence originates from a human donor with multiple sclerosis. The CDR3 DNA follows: TGTGCCAGCAGGGCAGACACTGAAGCTTTCTTT. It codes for CASRADTEAFF.